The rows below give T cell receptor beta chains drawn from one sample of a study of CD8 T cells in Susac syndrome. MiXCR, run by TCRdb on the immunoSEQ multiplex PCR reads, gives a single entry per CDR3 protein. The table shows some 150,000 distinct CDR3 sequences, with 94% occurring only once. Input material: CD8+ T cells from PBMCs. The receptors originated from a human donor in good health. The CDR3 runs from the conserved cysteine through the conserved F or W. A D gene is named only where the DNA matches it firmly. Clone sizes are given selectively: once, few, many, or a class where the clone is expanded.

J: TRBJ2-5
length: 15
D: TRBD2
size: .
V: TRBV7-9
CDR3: CASSFLAGLQETQYF
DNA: TGTGCCAGCAGCTTCCTAGCGGGGTTGCAAGAGACCCAGTACTTC

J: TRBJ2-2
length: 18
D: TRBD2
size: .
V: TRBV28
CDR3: CASSPGTSGREGSGELFF
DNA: TGTGCCAGCAGCCCGGGGACTAGCGGGAGAGAGGGCTCCGGGGAGCTGTTTTTT

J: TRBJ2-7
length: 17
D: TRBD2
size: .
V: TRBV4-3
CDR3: CASSQVGPGLREEKQYF
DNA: TGCGCCAGCAGCCAAGTGGGCCCGGGATTGCGGGAGGAGAAGCAGTACTTC

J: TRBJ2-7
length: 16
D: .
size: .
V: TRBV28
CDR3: CASSLNRRKVGHEQYF
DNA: TGTGCCAGCAGTTTAAATAGGAGGAAGGTGGGGCACGAGCAGTACTTC

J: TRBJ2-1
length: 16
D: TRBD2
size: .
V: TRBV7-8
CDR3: CASSLGRLAGYNEQFF
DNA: TGTGCCAGCAGCTTAGGACGACTAGCGGGGTACAATGAGCAGTTCTTC

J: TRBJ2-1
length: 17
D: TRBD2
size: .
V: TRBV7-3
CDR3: CASSPSRLAGAVNEQFF
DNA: TGTGCCAGCAGCCCGTCCCGACTAGCGGGAGCTGTAAATGAGCAGTTCTTC

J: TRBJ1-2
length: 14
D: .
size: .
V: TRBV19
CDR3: CASRTGTESYGYTF
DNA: TGTGCCAGTAGAACGGGGACGGAGAGCTATGGCTACACCTTC

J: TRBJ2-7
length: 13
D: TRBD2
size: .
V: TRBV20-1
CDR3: CSAVAGSSYEQYF
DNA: TGCAGTGCGGTAGCGGGATCCTCCTACGAGCAGTACTTC

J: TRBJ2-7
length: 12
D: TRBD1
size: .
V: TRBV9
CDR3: CASSVSGGEQYF
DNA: TGTGCCAGCAGCGTTTCAGGGGGCGAGCAGTACTTC

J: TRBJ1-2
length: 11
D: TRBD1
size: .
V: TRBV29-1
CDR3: CSDRTGGGSTF
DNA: TGCAGCGACCGGACAGGGGGCGGTTCCACCTTC

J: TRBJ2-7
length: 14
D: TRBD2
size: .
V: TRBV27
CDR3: CASSSGLAGGEQYF
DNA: TGTGCCAGCAGTTCGGGACTAGCGGGGGGCGAGCAGTACTTC

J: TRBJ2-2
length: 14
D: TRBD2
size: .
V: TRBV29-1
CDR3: CSVELWEGTGELFF
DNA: TGCAGCGTTGAATTGTGGGAGGGAACCGGGGAGCTGTTTTTT

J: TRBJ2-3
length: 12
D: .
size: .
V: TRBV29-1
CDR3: CSGRESTDTQYF
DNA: TGCAGCGGCCGGGAAAGCACAGATACGCAGTATTTT

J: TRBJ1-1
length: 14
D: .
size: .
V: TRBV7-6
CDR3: CASSLGRGYTEAFF
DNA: TGTGCCAGCAGCCTAGGCCGTGGGTACACTGAAGCTTTCTTT

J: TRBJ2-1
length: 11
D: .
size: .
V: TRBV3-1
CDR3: CASFGGLEQFF
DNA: TGTGCCAGCTTTGGGGGTCTTGAGCAGTTCTTC

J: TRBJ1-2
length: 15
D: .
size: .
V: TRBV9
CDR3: CASSTQSTASSGYTF
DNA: TGTGCCAGCAGCACCCAATCGACAGCTTCCTCTGGCTACACCTTC

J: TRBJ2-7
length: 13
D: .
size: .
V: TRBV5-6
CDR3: CASSLGTLYEQYF
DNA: TGTGCCAGCAGCTTGGGGACACTATACGAGCAGTACTTC

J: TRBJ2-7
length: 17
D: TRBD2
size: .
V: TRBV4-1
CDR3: CASSQLLAGANRYEQYF
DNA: TGCGCCAGCAGCCAATTACTAGCGGGAGCAAACCGCTACGAGCAGTACTTC

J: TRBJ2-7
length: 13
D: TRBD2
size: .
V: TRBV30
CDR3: CAWTGLATYEQYF
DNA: TGTGCCTGGACCGGACTAGCGACCTACGAGCAGTACTTC

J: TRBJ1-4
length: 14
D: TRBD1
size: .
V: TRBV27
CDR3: CASRTGMGGEKLFF
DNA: TGTGCCAGCAGGACAGGGATGGGGGGTGAAAAACTGTTTTTT

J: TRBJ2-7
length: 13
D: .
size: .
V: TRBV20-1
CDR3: CSASPTGTYEQYF
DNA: TGCAGTGCTAGCCCTACGGGCACCTACGAGCAGTACTTC

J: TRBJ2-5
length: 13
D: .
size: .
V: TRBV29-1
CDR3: CSVEPGLQETQYF
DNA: TGCAGCGTTGAGCCGGGTCTGCAAGAGACCCAGTACTTC

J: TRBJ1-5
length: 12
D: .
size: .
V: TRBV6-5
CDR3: CASSSGEGPQHF
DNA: TGTGCCAGCAGTTCAGGGGAAGGGCCCCAGCATTTT

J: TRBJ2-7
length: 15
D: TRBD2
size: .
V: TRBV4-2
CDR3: CASSVGTRTTYEQYF
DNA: TGTGCCAGCAGCGTAGGGACTAGGACTACCTACGAGCAGTACTTC

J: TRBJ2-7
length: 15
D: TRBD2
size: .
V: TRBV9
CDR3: CASSPLGTSVYEQYF
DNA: TGTGCCAGCAGCCCCCTCGGGACTAGCGTTTACGAGCAGTACTTC

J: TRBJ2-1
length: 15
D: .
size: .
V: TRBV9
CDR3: CASSVGLGLYNEQFF
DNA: TGTGCCAGCAGCGTAGGACTAGGACTCTACAATGAGCAGTTCTTC

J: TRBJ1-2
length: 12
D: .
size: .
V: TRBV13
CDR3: CASSLDGDGYTF
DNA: TGTGCCAGCAGCTTAGATGGGGACGGCTACACCTTC

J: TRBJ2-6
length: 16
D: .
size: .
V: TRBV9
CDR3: CASSVARVSGANVLTF
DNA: TGTGCCAGCAGCGTAGCTCGGGTCTCAGGGGCCAACGTCCTGACTTTC

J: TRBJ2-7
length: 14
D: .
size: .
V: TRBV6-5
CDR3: CASSYGGGDYEQYF
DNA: TGTGCCAGCAGTTATGGAGGGGGCGACTACGAGCAGTACTTC

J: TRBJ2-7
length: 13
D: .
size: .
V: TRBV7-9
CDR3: CASVDTSNYEQYF
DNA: TGTGCCAGCGTGGACACTTCAAACTACGAGCAGTACTTC

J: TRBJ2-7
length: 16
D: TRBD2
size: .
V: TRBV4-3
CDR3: CASSQVWPAGTYEQYF
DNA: TGCGCCAGCAGCCAAGTCTGGCCAGCGGGGACCTACGAGCAGTACTTC

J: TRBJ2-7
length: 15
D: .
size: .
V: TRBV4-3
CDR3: CASSQDLYSAYEQYF
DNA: TGCGCCAGCAGCCAAGATTTGTATTCGGCGTACGAGCAGTACTTC

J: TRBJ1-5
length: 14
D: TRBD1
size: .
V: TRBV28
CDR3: CATETGGFGQPQHF
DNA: TGTGCCACCGAGACAGGGGGATTCGGTCAGCCCCAGCATTTT

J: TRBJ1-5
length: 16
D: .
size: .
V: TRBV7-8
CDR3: CASSLEAGTGGQPQHF
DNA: TGTGCCAGCAGCTTAGAGGCAGGAACGGGCGGACAGCCCCAGCATTTT

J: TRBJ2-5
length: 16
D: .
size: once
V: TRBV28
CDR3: CASSFEFPRRQETQYF
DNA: TGTGCCAGCAGTTTCGAGTTCCCCAGGCGGCAAGAGACCCAGTACTTC

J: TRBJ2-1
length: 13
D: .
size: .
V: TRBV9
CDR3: CASSVVTAAEQFF
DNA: TGTGCCAGCAGCGTAGTAACCGCAGCTGAGCAGTTCTTC

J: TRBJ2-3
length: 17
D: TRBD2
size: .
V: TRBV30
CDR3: CAWGGPTLAASTDTQYF
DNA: TGTGCCTGGGGCGGTCCGACACTAGCGGCTAGCACAGATACGCAGTATTTT

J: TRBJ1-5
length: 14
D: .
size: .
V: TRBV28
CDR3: CASWTELSNQPQHF
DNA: TGTGCCAGCTGGACAGAACTTAGCAATCAGCCCCAGCATTTT

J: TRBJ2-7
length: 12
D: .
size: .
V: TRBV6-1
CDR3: CASSGAVGEQYF
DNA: TGTGCCAGCAGCGGCGCGGTTGGCGAGCAGTACTTC

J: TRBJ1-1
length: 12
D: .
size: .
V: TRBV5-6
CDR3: CASSLSYTEAFF
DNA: TGTGCCAGCAGCTTGAGTTACACTGAAGCTTTCTTT

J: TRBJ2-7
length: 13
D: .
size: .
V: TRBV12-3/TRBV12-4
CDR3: CASSLGAHLEQYF
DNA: TGTGCCAGCAGTTTGGGAGCCCACTTGGAGCAGTACTTC

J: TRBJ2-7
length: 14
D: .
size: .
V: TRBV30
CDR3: CASDHGPLFYEQYF
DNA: TGTGCCTCGGACCACGGGCCGCTCTTCTACGAGCAGTACTTC

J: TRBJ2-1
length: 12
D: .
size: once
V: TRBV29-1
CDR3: CSVDGSYNEQFF
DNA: TGCAGCGTTGATGGATCCTACAATGAGCAGTTCTTC

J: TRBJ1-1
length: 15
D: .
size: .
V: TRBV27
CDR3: CASSLSPTGNTEAFF
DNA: TGTGCCAGCAGTTTATCCCCGACGGGAAACACTGAAGCTTTCTTT

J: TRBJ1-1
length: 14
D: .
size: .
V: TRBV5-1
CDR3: CASSLSHLNTEAFF
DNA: TGCGCCAGCAGCTTGAGCCACTTGAACACTGAAGCTTTCTTT

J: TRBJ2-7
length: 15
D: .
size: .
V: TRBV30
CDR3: CAWRNYFTDSYEQYF
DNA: TGTGCCTGGAGGAACTATTTTACTGACTCCTACGAGCAGTACTTC

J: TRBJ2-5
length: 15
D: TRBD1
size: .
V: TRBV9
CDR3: CASSPGTALQETQYF
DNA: TGTGCCAGCAGTCCTGGGACAGCTCTACAAGAGACCCAGTACTTC